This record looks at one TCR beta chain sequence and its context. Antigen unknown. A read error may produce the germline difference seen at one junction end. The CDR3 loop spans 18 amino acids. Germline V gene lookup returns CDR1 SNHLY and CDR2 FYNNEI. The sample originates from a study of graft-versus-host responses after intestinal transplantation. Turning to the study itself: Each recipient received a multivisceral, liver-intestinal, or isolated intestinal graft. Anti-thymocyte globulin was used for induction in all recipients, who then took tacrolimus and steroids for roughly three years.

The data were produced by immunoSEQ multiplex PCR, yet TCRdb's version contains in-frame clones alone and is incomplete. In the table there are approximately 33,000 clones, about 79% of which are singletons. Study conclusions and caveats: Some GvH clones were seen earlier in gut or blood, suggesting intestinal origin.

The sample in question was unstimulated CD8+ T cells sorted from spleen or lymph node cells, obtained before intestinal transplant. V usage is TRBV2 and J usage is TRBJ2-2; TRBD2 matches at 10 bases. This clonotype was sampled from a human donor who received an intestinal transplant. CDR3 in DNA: TGTGCCAGCAGTGTAGTAGCGGGGGGACCCTCGAACACCGGGGAGCTGCTTTTT. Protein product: CASSVVAGGPSNTGELLF.